This is a list of T cell receptor beta chains from one sample in a study of response to subunit inactivated influenza vaccine. TCRdb used MiXCR to reprocess the RT-PCR reads, holding one entry per CDR3 protein. This table holds roughly 650,000 distinct CDR3 sequences, approximately 14% found once. Sequenced material: PBMCs from blood, taken about 12 days after vaccination. These receptors came from a man aged 50 or older who received an inactivated influenza vaccine. Each CDR3 is given with its conserved first and last residue. Each record gives: J gene, D gene, V gene, clone size, CDR3 DNA, CDR3 protein. A D gene is named only where the DNA matches it firmly. Size is omitted from some rows. Given values are once, few, many or a class for expanded clones.

TRBJ2-6,TRBD1,TRBV20-1,few,TGCAGTGCTAGAGAGGGACAGGGGGGTGCTGGGGCCAACGTCCTGACTTTC,CSAREGQGGAGANVLTF
TRBJ2-5,.,TRBV10-3,.,TGTGCCATCACCGATTCGCCCAGGGGAGAGACCCAGTACTTC,CAITDSPRGETQYF
TRBJ2-4,.,TRBV29-1,many,TGCAGCGTTACTAGGGCGGGGAATAGTGAAAACATTCAGTACTTC,CSVTRAGNSENIQYF
TRBJ2-7,TRBD1,TRBV6-1,.,TGTGCCAGCAGGGGGACAGGGCAGCTATACGAGCAGTACTTC,CASRGTGQLYEQYF
TRBJ2-3,TRBD1,TRBV7-8,few,TGTGCCAGCAGTTCCCCGACAGGGGTTAGCACAGATACGCAGTATTTT,CASSSPTGVSTDTQYF
TRBJ2-7,TRBD1,TRBV20-1,few,TGCAGTGCTACAGACAGGGGGCGCACCTACGAGCAGTACTTC,CSATDRGRTYEQYF
TRBJ1-2,TRBD1,TRBV28,few,TGTGCCAGCAGTTTTCCCTTTGGACAGGGAACCGCTAACTATGGCTACACCTTC,CASSFPFGQGTANYGYTF
TRBJ1-2,.,TRBV7-2,few,TGTGCCAGCAGCTTAACGGGAACCGAACCTAACTATGGCTACACCTTC,CASSLTGTEPNYGYTF
TRBJ2-1,TRBD2,TRBV10-3,.,TGTGCCATCAGTGAGGAGACTAGCACTGAGCAGTTCTTC,CAISEETSTEQFF
TRBJ2-1,TRBD1,TRBV29-1,few,TGCAGCGTTGAACCCGGGACAGGGGACAATGAGCAGTTCTTC,CSVEPGTGDNEQFF
TRBJ1-3,.,TRBV6-1,.,TGTGCCAGCAGCTCCGGACAGTCTGGAAACACCATATATTTT,CASSSGQSGNTIYF
TRBJ2-3,.,TRBV11-2,once,TGTGCCAGCAGCTACTACTCGGGGGATACGCAGTATTTT,CASSYYSGDTQYF
TRBJ2-2,.,TRBV6-2/TRBV6-3,few,TGTGCCACCCGGACATACACCGGGGAGCTGTTTTTT,CATRTYTGELFF
TRBJ2-3,.,TRBV10-3,.,TGTGCCATCAGTGGGCTCGGCCCAGATACGCAGTATTTT,CAISGLGPDTQYF
TRBJ2-1,TRBD1,TRBV20-1,.,TGCAGTGCTGTCCCGGGACAGTCCTACAATGAGCAGTTCTTC,CSAVPGQSYNEQFF
TRBJ2-5,TRBD2,TRBV7-3,.,TGTGCCAGCAGTAAAGGGACTAGCGGGAGCGGCCAAGAGATCCAGTACTTC,CASSKGTSGSGQEIQYF
TRBJ2-3,TRBD2,TRBV24-1,.,TGTGCCACCAGTGATTCGGGCGGGAGTGTAACAGATACGCAGTATTTT,CATSDSGGSVTDTQYF
TRBJ2-3,.,TRBV4-3,.,TGCGCCAGCAGCCAAGAGGGGCCAGATACGCAGTATTTT,CASSQEGPDTQYF
TRBJ2-5,.,TRBV20-1,many,TGCAGTGCTAGACGGGACTCCTTCGGGACCCAGTACTTC,CSARRDSFGTQYF
TRBJ1-2,.,TRBV28,.,TGTGCCAGCAGTTTATTTAATTCGGGAAATGGCTACACCTTC,CASSLFNSGNGYTF
TRBJ2-5,.,TRBV12-3/TRBV12-4,few,TGTGCCAGCAGTTTCTCCCAGCGGCAACAAGAGACCCAGTACTTC,CASSFSQRQQETQYF
TRBJ2-4,.,TRBV4-3,few,TGCGCCAGCAGCTCCGGACAGTTTGGAGACATTCAGTACTTC,CASSSGQFGDIQYF
TRBJ2-3,TRBD2,TRBV7-2,few,TGTGCCAGCAGCGCTAGCGGGGGGCGGAGTACGCAGTATTTT,CASSASGGRSTQYF
TRBJ2-1,.,TRBV5-1,.,TGCGCCAGCCGATTATACGGGACATCGGAAAGTGAGCAGTTCTTC,CASRLYGTSESEQFF
TRBJ2-4,.,TRBV12-3/TRBV12-4,few,TGTGCCAGCAGTTTCCGGACAGAAAACATTCAGTACTTC,CASSFRTENIQYF
TRBJ2-7,.,TRBV7-2,.,TGTGCCAGCAGCTTAGCCGACATCTCCTACGAGCAGTACTTC,CASSLADISYEQYF
TRBJ1-3,.,TRBV5-5,few,TGTGCCAGCAGCTTGGCGGGCAGCTCCAACTCTGGAAACACCATATATTTT,CASSLAGSSNSGNTIYF
TRBJ2-4,.,TRBV11-1,.,TGTGCCAGCAGCGAAGGGGGTCGACGGGTAAGAGGGAAAAACATTCAGTACTTC,CASSEGGRRVRGKNIQYF
TRBJ2-3,TRBD2,TRBV7-2,.,TGTGCCAGCAGCATTAGCGGGAGGGGTAGCACAGATACGCAGTATTTT,CASSISGRGSTDTQYF
TRBJ2-3,.,TRBV7-2,many,TGTGCCAGCACGCAACGTGGCGGTAACACAGATACGCAGTATTTT,CASTQRGGNTDTQYF
TRBJ1-3,.,TRBV15,.,TGTGCCACCAGCAGAGATGGGCGACACGGAAACACCATATATTTT,CATSRDGRHGNTIYF
TRBJ2-2,.,TRBV11-2,few,TGTGCCAGCAGCTTAAGTGCCTGGAACACCGGGGAGCTGTTTTTT,CASSLSAWNTGELFF
TRBJ2-1,.,TRBV7-2,.,TGTGCCAGCAGCCCCATGGGGGGAGCAGGGTCCAATGAGCAGTTCTTC,CASSPMGGAGSNEQFF
TRBJ2-7,.,TRBV7-2,.,TGTGCCAGCAGCTTATTAGGGGTGAACGAGCAGTACTTC,CASSLLGVNEQYF
TRBJ1-1,.,TRBV10-2,few,TGCGCCAGCAAAGGCTCGTCTGGGACTGAAGCTTTCTTT,CASKGSSGTEAFF
TRBJ2-2,TRBD1,TRBV24-1,few,TGTGCCACCAGTGATCGGGACGCAGGACAGGGGGCCCGGGAGCTGTTTTTT,CATSDRDAGQGARELFF
TRBJ2-1,TRBD1,TRBV11-1,few,TGTGCCAGCAGCTCCCGGGACAGGGGAACGATTGAGCAGTTCTTC,CASSSRDRGTIEQFF
TRBJ2-1,TRBD1,TRBV29-1,few,TGCAGTGGATCACAGGGGGCAACGTACAATGAGCAGTTCTTC,CSGSQGATYNEQFF
TRBJ1-1,TRBD1,TRBV6-1,.,TGTGCCAGCAGTGAAGCACAGGGGATTGCGGCTTTCTTT,CASSEAQGIAAFF
TRBJ2-5,TRBD1,TRBV20-1,.,TGCAGTGCTAGGGAGACAGGGATAGAGACCCAGTACTTC,CSARETGIETQYF
TRBJ2-3,TRBD2,TRBV20-1,.,TGCAGTGCTAGGCGGGAGGGCACAGATACGCAGTATTTT,CSARREGTDTQYF
TRBJ1-4,.,TRBV15,.,TGTGCCACCAGCAGAGACGGGACCGTTAATGAAAAACTGTTTTTT,CATSRDGTVNEKLFF
TRBJ2-7,.,TRBV5-6,few,TGTGCCAGCAGAACATCGGGACCCCCCTACGAGCAGTACTTC,CASRTSGPPYEQYF
TRBJ2-1,.,TRBV12-3/TRBV12-4,.,TGTGCCAGCAGTTTTCCCAGCAGGGCGATCTACAATGAGCAGTTCTTC,CASSFPSRAIYNEQFF
TRBJ2-2,TRBD2,TRBV11-1,few,TGTGCCAGCAGCTTAGGACTAGCGGGGGGCCAGAACACCGGGGAGCTGTTTTTT,CASSLGLAGGQNTGELFF
TRBJ2-3,.,TRBV20-1,.,TGCAGTGCTAGAGATCCTAATAGCGGCACAGATACGCAGTATTTT,CSARDPNSGTDTQYF